This TCR beta chain came from a study of neurological immune-mediated disorders. With 10-nucleotide random UMIs included, cDNA was synthesized by 5'RACE. TCRdb called the 5' RACE reads again in MiXCR, with one record for every CDR3 protein. The sample holds under 25,000 distinct CDR3 sequences; 2% to 3% are singletons and the top ten take 4.5% to 7%. The length of the CDR3 is 17 residues. Unmatched junction bases numbered 14, after V lost 5 bases and J lost 8 bases. The V gene's germline CDR1 is LGHDT and CDR2 YNNKEL (reference sequence). This clonotype was seen many times. The TCR comes from a woman aged 18 to 35 with multiple sclerosis. The sequencing sample was made of PBMCs. V usage is TRBV3-1 and J usage is TRBJ2-3; 12 nucleotides align to TRBD2. The CDR3 loop reads CASSSPGLAGPPGTQYF. The CDR3 bases are TGTGCCAGCAGCTCCCCGGGACTAGCGGGCCCCCCCGGTACGCAGTATTTT.